These T cell receptor beta chains were read from a single sample in a study of blood T cell repertoires in COVID-19. The repertoire was sequenced with immunoSEQ multiplex PCR; TCRdb's copy has only in-frame clones and lacks some. The profile shows a few hundred thousand clones, approximately 87% of them singletons. Specimen: PBMCs or T cells enriched from blood (not recorded which). Receptors originate from a woman aged 45-65 years who had recovered from COVID-19. Both conserved end residues are trimmed from each CDR3. Each record gives: V gene, clone size, CDR3 length, J gene, CDR3 protein. Not every row has a clone size; where given, it reads once, few, many or a size class.

v_call: TRBV6-5
clone_size: -
cdr3_length: 13
j_call: TRBJ1-5
cdr3_aa: ASSYSGTGTQPQH

v_call: TRBV6-5
clone_size: -
cdr3_length: 13
j_call: TRBJ1-2
cdr3_aa: ASSPGTGYVYGYT

v_call: TRBV2
clone_size: -
cdr3_length: 13
j_call: TRBJ2-7
cdr3_aa: ASSEGLAHSYEQY

v_call: TRBV5-1
clone_size: -
cdr3_length: 10
j_call: TRBJ1-1
cdr3_aa: ASSIWGAEAF

v_call: TRBV27
clone_size: once
cdr3_length: 12
j_call: TRBJ2-5
cdr3_aa: ASGLPGRQETQY

v_call: TRBV2
clone_size: -
cdr3_length: 14
j_call: TRBJ1-5
cdr3_aa: ASSELAGEGNQPQH

v_call: TRBV2
clone_size: -
cdr3_length: 12
j_call: TRBJ1-2
cdr3_aa: ASRRQGVGYGYT

v_call: TRBV6-5
clone_size: -
cdr3_length: 11
j_call: TRBJ1-6
cdr3_aa: ASRGGQNSPLH

v_call: TRBV7-8
clone_size: -
cdr3_length: 16
j_call: TRBJ2-1
cdr3_aa: ASSLGASGAGRLYEQF

v_call: TRBV3-1/TRBV3-2
clone_size: once
cdr3_length: 14
j_call: TRBJ2-5
cdr3_aa: ASSQLRGTGIVTQY

v_call: TRBV4-3
clone_size: -
cdr3_length: 15
j_call: TRBJ2-7
cdr3_aa: ASSQDLTRLSPYEQY

v_call: TRBV28
clone_size: once
cdr3_length: 11
j_call: TRBJ2-2
cdr3_aa: AGRDTHTGELF

v_call: TRBV19
clone_size: -
cdr3_length: 12
j_call: TRBJ2-1
cdr3_aa: ASSMGRGLDEQF

v_call: TRBV11-2
clone_size: once
cdr3_length: 13
j_call: TRBJ1-1
cdr3_aa: ASSFSTGGNAEAF

v_call: TRBV6-1
clone_size: -
cdr3_length: 13
j_call: TRBJ1-5
cdr3_aa: ASSDLAGFNQPQH

v_call: TRBV30
clone_size: -
cdr3_length: 13
j_call: TRBJ2-1
cdr3_aa: AWRPPSGNYNEQF

v_call: TRBV28
clone_size: -
cdr3_length: 13
j_call: TRBJ2-3
cdr3_aa: ASSWVRGRTDTQY

v_call: TRBV7-9
clone_size: -
cdr3_length: 11
j_call: TRBJ2-7
cdr3_aa: ASSPLGAGEQY

v_call: TRBV7-3
clone_size: -
cdr3_length: 15
j_call: TRBJ2-2
cdr3_aa: ASSSVRTGDSTGELF

v_call: TRBV27
clone_size: -
cdr3_length: 13
j_call: TRBJ1-5
cdr3_aa: ASSMFTGSNQPQH

v_call: TRBV28
clone_size: -
cdr3_length: 9
j_call: TRBJ1-2
cdr3_aa: ALGVGSGYT

v_call: TRBV29-1
clone_size: -
cdr3_length: 10
j_call: TRBJ2-1
cdr3_aa: SASTGNNEQF

v_call: TRBV2
clone_size: -
cdr3_length: 12
j_call: TRBJ2-7
cdr3_aa: ASRPGDLAYEQY